This T cell receptor beta chain comes out of a study of blood T cell repertoires in COVID-19. Study-wide context: Specimens from acute and convalescent COVID-19 originated in the United States, Italy and Spain. The analysed material was cDNA or gDNA that came from T cells, B-cell-depleted T cells, or PBMCs.

V shed 3 bases, J shed 7 bases, and the junction held 8 bases outside the gene matches. This CDR3 contains 14 residues. The V gene's germline CDR1 is MNHEY and CDR2 SMNVEV (reference sequence). Clones were read by immunoSEQ multiplex PCR, and TCRdb kept only the in-frame ones, dropping some. The table has 40,000 to 45,000 clones, approximately 70% seen once. Sequenced sample: peripheral blood. This chain links TRBV27 with TRBJ1-2; 7 nucleotides align to TRBD1. The TCR originated in a man older than 75 with acute or convalescent COVID-19. The CDR3 protein is CASSFLGGGGGYTF. CDR3 sequence (DNA): TGTGCCAGCAGTTTCCTAGGGGGCGGTGGTGGCTACACCTTC.